This T cell receptor (beta chain) was found in a study of cytomegalovirus exposure and HLA in healthy donors. Both 60 Vbeta primers and 13 Jbeta primers went into the PCR. TCRdb's table, derived via immunoSEQ multiplex PCR, lists solely in-frame clones and lacks some. The sample consists of about 150,000 clones, around 75% of them appearing once. Germline CDR1 and CDR2: SGHRS and YFSETQ. The CDR3 totals 16 residues. V lost 4 bases, J lost 6 bases, and 8 bases stayed unmatched. The rearrangement links TRBV5-1 to TRBJ2-5; 14 bases fit TRBD2. This receptor was obtained from a male donor in good health and CMV-seronegative. Sequenced sample: PBMCs. CDR3 DNA sequence: TGCGCCAGCAGCCTATCGACTAGCGGGGGGGCCAAGACCCAGTACTTC. Protein product: CASSLSTSGGAKTQYF.